Sequencing of this T cell receptor (beta chain) was carried out in a study of blood T cells in healthy people across ages. Comment on this clonotype: The antigen is unknown.

This CDR3 is built from 14 residues. Trimming removed 5 bases from V and 1 base from J, with 11 bases in between. General study points: Nothing was known about donor CMV status, and this possibly confounded expanded clonotype changes. Naive T cell percentage strongly correlated with TCR beta diversity. Researchers said unsorted PBMCs prevented a conclusive naive versus antigen-experienced comparison.

Together with a sample-barcoded 5' primer, a J-beta primer mix was included in a second PCR lasting 7 to 11 cycles. Using its own MiXCR run on the 5' RACE reads, TCRdb lists one record per CDR3 protein. The sample consists of hundreds of thousands of distinct CDR3 sequences, 58% of them appearing once. The specimen sequenced was blood. The TCR originated in a man under 40 in good health. This chain joins TRBV12-3 or TRBV12-4 and TRBJ1-1; no clear D. The CDR3, as DNA: TGTGCCAGCAGTAAGGGTCAGCAGAACACTGAAGCTTTCTTT. Encoded protein: CASSKGQQNTEAFF.